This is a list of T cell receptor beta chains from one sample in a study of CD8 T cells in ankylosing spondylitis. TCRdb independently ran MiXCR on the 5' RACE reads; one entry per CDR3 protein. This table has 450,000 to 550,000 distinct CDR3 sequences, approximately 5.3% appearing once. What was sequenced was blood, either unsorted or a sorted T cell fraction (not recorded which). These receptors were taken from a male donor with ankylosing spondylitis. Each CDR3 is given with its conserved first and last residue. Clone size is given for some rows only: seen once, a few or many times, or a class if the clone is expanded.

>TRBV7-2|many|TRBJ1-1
CASSKWVRAEAFF
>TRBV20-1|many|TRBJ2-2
CSAMDGTVTGELFF
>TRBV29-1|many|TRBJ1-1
CSVEGLRANTEAFF
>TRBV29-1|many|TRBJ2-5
CSVGGRGTQYF
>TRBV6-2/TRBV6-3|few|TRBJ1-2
CASTLAGLTSAGYTF
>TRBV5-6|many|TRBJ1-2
CASSARGAQGYGYTF
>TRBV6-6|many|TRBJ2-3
CASSYGGTDTQYF
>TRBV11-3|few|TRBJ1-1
CASSPSQENTEAFF
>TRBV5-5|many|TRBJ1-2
CASSSPGTGDGYTF
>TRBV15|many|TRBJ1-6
CATSRDSWTGNSPLHF
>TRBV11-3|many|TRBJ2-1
CASSLGQRDKVYNEQFF
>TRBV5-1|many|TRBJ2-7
CASSPGWGDSGSYEQYF
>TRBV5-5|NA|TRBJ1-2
CASSLESMTGGGYTF
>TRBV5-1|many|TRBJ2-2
CASSLTPKTGELFF
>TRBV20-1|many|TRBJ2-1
CSARDRRTGGNEQFF
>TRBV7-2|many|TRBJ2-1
CASSLGASGRARAEQFF
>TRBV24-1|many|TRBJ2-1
CATSRGAYNEQFF
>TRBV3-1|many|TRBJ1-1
CASSGDGLRRAFF
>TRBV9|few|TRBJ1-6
CASSVGTGTNSPLHF
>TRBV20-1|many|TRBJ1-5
CSARDRRVGNQPQHF
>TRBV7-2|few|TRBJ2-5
CASSPGLAMETQYF
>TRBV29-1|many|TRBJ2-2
CSAWAENTGELFF
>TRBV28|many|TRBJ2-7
CASSPGGQGSYEQYF
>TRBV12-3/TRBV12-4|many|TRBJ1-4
CASSLQGEKLFF
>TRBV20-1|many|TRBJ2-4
CSASGSAPKNIQYF
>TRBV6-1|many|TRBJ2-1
CASMGGGRNRDEQFF
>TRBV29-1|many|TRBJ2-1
CSVGRRGDQPNEQFF
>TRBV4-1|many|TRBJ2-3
CASSRGGGSPTDTQYF
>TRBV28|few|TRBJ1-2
CASSLIGTTYGYTF
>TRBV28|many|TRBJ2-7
CASSFPEGHRPYF
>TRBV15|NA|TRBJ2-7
CATSKVFRGRVPYEQYF
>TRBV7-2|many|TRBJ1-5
CASSLVAGWARQPQHF
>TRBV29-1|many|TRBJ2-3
CSVSTGRDTQYF
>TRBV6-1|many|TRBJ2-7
CASSPARLTSYEQYF
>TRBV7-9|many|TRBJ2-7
CASSPGLAGVPYEQYF
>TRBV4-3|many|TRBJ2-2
CASSQDKSYTGELFF
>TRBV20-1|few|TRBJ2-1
CSARDLKITGPGGEQFF
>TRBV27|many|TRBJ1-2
CASSLWGTADYGYTF
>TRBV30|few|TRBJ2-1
CAWSPVTYNEQFF
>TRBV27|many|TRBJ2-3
CASNPEDSLIDTQYF
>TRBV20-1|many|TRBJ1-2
CSAMEGGPLSGYTF
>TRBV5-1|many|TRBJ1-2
CASSENRGASDYGYTF
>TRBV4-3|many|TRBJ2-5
CASSQESQADPKETQYF
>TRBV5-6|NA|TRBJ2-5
CAIGPGTEETQYF